The 12 T cell receptor beta chains below were found in one sample sequenced in a study of Ad26.COV2.S vaccination and SARS-CoV-2 variants. Treatment meaning: about 20 received Ad26.COV2.S at low or high dose, single or two shots; five or six received placebo; per-sample allocation not given. The investigators took samples on day 63 after the first vaccine or placebo injection. TCRdb's table, derived via immunoSEQ multiplex PCR, lists solely in-frame clones and lacks some. This table holds 500,000 or so clones, 89% found once. Sequencing was performed on peripheral blood, taken in a trial of Ad26.COV2.S vaccine versus placebo. All receptors derive from a person aged 18-60 years who received the Ad26.COV2.S COVID-19 vaccine or a placebo.

This sequence joins TRBV11-3 and TRBJ2-1, with 8 bases that match TRBD2. After removal of 1 base from V and 2 bases from J, the junction contained 1 base not matched to a gene. Germline V gene lookup returns CDR1 SGHNT and CDR2 YENEEA. The CDR3 has 15 residues. This chain's CDR3 is CASSLGGGTYNEQFF. The DNA of the CDR3 is TGTGCCAGCAGCTTAGGCGGGGGGACCTACAATGAGCAGTTCTTC.

V and J are TRBV4-1 and TRBJ2-5; D may be TRBD2 (5 bases). V lost 1 base, J lost 3 bases, and 15 bases lay in between. Looked up from germline, CDR1 is MGHRA and CDR2 is YSYEKL. CDR3 length equals 16 residues. The DNA of the CDR3 is TGCGCCAGCAGCCAAGCCCCCTCTACTAGAAAAGAGACCCAGTACTTC. Translating gives CASSQAPSTRKETQYF.

This chain uses TRBV4-2 with TRBJ2-7; no clear D gene. The CDR3 loop spans 15 amino acids. Germline values: CDR1 LGHNA, CDR2 YNFKEQ. Trimming took 4 bases from V and 4 from J, leaving 17 bases between them. CDR3 amino acids: CASSPTTAPGYEQYV. CDR3 coding DNA: TGTGCCAGCAGCCCAACAACAGCCCCCGGATACGAGCAGTACGTC.

This rearrangement joins TRBV4-3 to TRBJ2-5; no clear D. The CDR3 covers 13 residues. CDR1 and CDR2 (germline): LGHNA, YSLEER. The ends were cut back, 0 bases at V and 5 bases at J, with 7 bases in the middle. The CDR3 DNA reads as TGCGCCAGCAGCCAAGACCAAAGGGAGACCCAGTACTTC. Translating gives CASSQDQRETQYF.

The CDR3 region is CASSLLGQTYEQYF. CDR3 sequence (DNA): TGTGCCAGCAGTTTATTGGGACAGACATACGAGCAGTACTTC. This chain uses TRBV27 with TRBJ2-7; 7 bases fit TRBD1. V shed 1 base, J shed 4 bases, and the junction held 4 bases outside the gene matches. Germline CDR1 is MNHEY and CDR2 is SMNVEV (reference sequence). This CDR3 region has 14 residues.

The chain employs TRBV4-3 and TRBJ1-6; 8 bases map to TRBD1. J lost 1 base, V lost 4 bases, and 6 bases had no gene match. The CDR3 totals 17 residues. Germline CDR1 reads LGHNA; CDR2 reads YSLEER. The CDR3 bases are TGCGCCAGCAGCCCCCGGACAGGGATGTCCTATAATTCACCCCTCCACTTT. Translation gives CASSPRTGMSYNSPLHF.

This chain connects TRBV7-8 to TRBJ2-3, with 8 nucleotides matching TRBD1. The trim removed 5 bases at V and 2 bases at J, leaving 3 bases unmatched. CDR1 and CDR2 from the germline V gene are SGHVS and FQNEAQ. The CDR3 contains 14 residues. CDR3 residues: CASSLQGATDTQYF. In DNA form, the CDR3 reads TGTGCCAGCAGCCTCCAGGGGGCCACAGATACGCAGTATTTT. The whole variable domain, remainder taken from reference TRBV7-8 and TRBJ2-3, is GAGVSQSPRYKVAKRGQDVALRCDPISGHVSLFWYQQALGQGPEFLTYFQNEAQLDKSGLPSDRFFAERPEGSVSTLKIQRTQQEDSAVYLCASSLQGATDTQYFGPGTRLTVL.

This rearrangement joins TRBV7-8 to TRBJ1-2; no clear D gene. The CDR3 runs 16 residues. V lost 2 bases and J 0 bases, leaving 13 bases between the germline ends. Germline V CDR1 and CDR2: SGHVS, FQNEAQ. The CDR3 is CASSLKARPANYGYTF. CDR3 bases: TGTGCCAGCAGCTTAAAGGCTAGACCAGCTAACTATGGCTACACCTTC.

The CDR3 DNA follows: TGCGCCAGCCGGTCTATCCCGACTGGGGCCAACGTCCTGACTTTC. It codes for CASRSIPTGANVLTF. V usage is TRBV5-1 and J usage is TRBJ2-6; D uncertain. The V end was cut by 7 bases, the J end by 2 bases, with 13 bases between. Per the germline V gene, CDR1 is SGHRS and CDR2 is YFSETQ. This CDR3 is built from 15 residues.

The chain couples TRBV9 to TRBJ2-2, with D unclear. Trimming stripped 7 bases from V and 4 bases from J, with 17 bases between. The germline V gene has CDR1 SGDLS and CDR2 YYNGEE. The CDR3 is 15 amino acids. CDR3 DNA sequence: TGTGCCAGCGGTTCCTGGGGTTTATCCACCGGGGAGCTGTTTTTT. It is translated as CASGSWGLSTGELFF.

The V and J genes are TRBV18 and TRBJ2-3, with D maybe TRBD2 (6 bases). Germline loops: CDR1 KGHSH, CDR2 LQKENI. V was pared by 4 bases and J by 3 bases, with 14 bases between. The CDR3 consists of 15 residues. CDR3 DNA sequence: TGTGCCAGCTCACGTATCGGGAGTGGGACAGATACGCAGTATTTT. Translating it yields CASSRIGSGTDTQYF.

The rearrangement joins TRBV11-3 to TRBJ2-7; 13 positions match TRBD2. Trimming at V came to 1 base and at J to 5 bases, leaving 2 bases not matched to a gene. The CDR3 has 15 residues. Germline loops: CDR1 SGHNT, CDR2 YENEEA. Written as DNA, the CDR3 is TGTGCCAGCAGCTTAGGCGGACTAGCGGGAGACGAGCAGTACGTC. This translates into CASSLGGLAGDEQYV.